The following is a T cell receptor (beta chain) sequence with its context. Its antigen is currently unknown. CDR3 length equals 15 residues. Germline lookup yields CDR1 SGHRS and CDR2 YFSETQ. V lost 1 base, J lost 0 bases, and 10 bases lay in between. The data were taken from a study of Graves' ophthalmopathy and Graves' hyperthyroidism. Across the whole study: Stable hyperthyroid donors showed no ophthalmopathy during 18 months follow-up.

General observations from the study: The authors also found most expanded thyroid clonotypes above 0.001 frequency in blood.

Uncontrolled infections, other autoimmune diseases, pregnancy or lactation barred patients from enrollment. The diagnostic workup employed clinical symptoms, serum thyroxine, TRAb, thyroid ultrasound and orbital computed tomography. Using RNA transcripts, the TCR beta CDR3 regions were amplified. Amplification began with first-round RT-PCR using HTBI primers, then second-round multiplex PCR was performed. TCRdb reprocessed the multiplex PCR reads with MiXCR, giving one entry per CDR3 protein. The sample lists over a million distinct CDR3 sequences; about two fifths were seen once. This TCR derives from an adult man with Graves' hyperthyroidism. This sequence joins TRBV5-1 and TRBJ1-1; D gene ambiguous. The specimen sequenced was peripheral blood or thyroid tissue (not recorded which). CDR3 protein: CASSLSARMNTEAFF. CDR3 bases: TGCGCCAGCAGCTTGTCCGCCAGGATGAACACTGAAGCTTTCTTT.